A selection of T cell receptor beta chains follows, all from one sample in a study of T cell repertoires in cytomegalovirus infection. Their recognized antigens are unknown. From the reads, TCRdb called clonotypes with MiXCR, one entry per CDR3 protein. The repertoire holds 700,000 to 950,000 distinct CDR3 sequences, less than 35% seen once, with over 10% in the top ten. The material sequenced was cultured CD8+ T cells from PBMCs, taken from culture after CMV antigen stimulation. Receptors originate from a human donor in good health (CMV status not recorded). Some clones in this sample may be carry-over from other donors' samples. Each CDR3 is given with its conserved first and last residue. The D gene is left open where the match is weak. Size is stated for part of the rows, as once, few or many counts, or as a class when the clone is expanded.

clone size | J gene | D gene | V gene | CDR3 DNA | CDR3 protein
. | TRBJ1-5 | . | TRBV7-2 | TGTGCCAGCAGCCCACGCGAAGGGGCACTGGAGCCCCAGCATTTT | CASSPREGALEPQHF
. | TRBJ1-5 | TRBD1 | TRBV24-1 | TGTGCCACCAGTGACAGAACAGGGGTCGGCAATCAGCCCCAGCATTTT | CATSDRTGVGNQPQHF
. | TRBJ2-6 | . | TRBV20-1 | TGCAGTGCTAGATTGCGCTCTGGGGCCAACGTCCTGACTTTC | CSARLRSGANVLTF
. | TRBJ1-1 | TRBD1 | TRBV7-4 | TGTGCCAGCAGAAAAGAGGGGGCGCACACTGAAGCTTTCTTT | CASRKEGAHTEAFF
. | TRBJ1-2 | TRBD1 | TRBV7-6 | TGTGCCAGCAGCTTTCGGGACAGGAAGGACTACACCTTC | CASSFRDRKDYTF
many | TRBJ2-7 | . | TRBV7-2 | TGTGCCAGCAGCTTATCGTATAACGGGCCGATTACCTACGAGCAGTACTTC | CASSLSYNGPITYEQYF
few | TRBJ1-1 | . | TRBV19 | TGTGCCAGTAGTGTGGGATCCGGAGGCACTGAAGCTTTCTTT | CASSVGSGGTEAFF
. | TRBJ2-4 | . | TRBV6-2/TRBV6-3 | TGTGCCAGCAGTTACATCCCCCAACACCGTTTGCAGGACATTCAGTACTTC | CASSYIPQHRLQDIQYF
many | TRBJ2-2 | TRBD1 | TRBV28 | TGTGCCAGCAGTCCCGGACAGGTCAACACCGGGGAGCTGTTTTTT | CASSPGQVNTGELFF
. | TRBJ2-1 | TRBD2 | TRBV27 | TGTGCCAGCAGCGATGGAGCGGGGGTCTACAATGAGCAGTTCTTC | CASSDGAGVYNEQFF
. | TRBJ1-1 | . | TRBV6-6 | TGTGCCAGCAGTTACTTTGGGGGGTCCGTGAACACTGAAGCTTTCTTT | CASSYFGGSVNTEAFF
many | TRBJ2-2 | . | TRBV7-6 | TGTGCCAGCAGCTTAGCCCCAGGGGAAAACACCGGGGAGCTGTTTTTT | CASSLAPGENTGELFF
. | TRBJ2-3 | TRBD2 | TRBV6-1 | TGTGCCAGCAGAGGACTAGTGGAACTTACAGATACGCAGTATTTT | CASRGLVELTDTQYF
. | TRBJ1-6 | . | TRBV3-1 | TGTGCCAGCAGCCTACACAGGAGCTCCTATAATTCACCCCTCCACTTT | CASSLHRSSYNSPLHF
. | TRBJ1-5 | TRBD1 | TRBV4-1 | TGCGCCAGCAGCCTCAGGGGGGGGGACAATCAGCCCCAGCATTTT | CASSLRGGDNQPQHF
. | TRBJ1-6 | . | TRBV6-1 | TGTGCCACCGGGTACATTTCGGGTTCACCCCTCCACTTT | CATGYISGSPLHF
. | TRBJ1-5 | . | TRBV28 | TGTGCCAGCAGTTTTATGGTGGGCCAATCTTCATATAGCAATCAGCCCCAGCATTTT | CASSFMVGQSSYSNQPQHF
few | TRBJ1-1 | . | TRBV7-6 | TGTGCCAGCAGCCCCTTGGAGGAAACTGAAGCTTTCTTT | CASSPLEETEAFF
. | TRBJ1-6 | . | TRBV27 | TGTGCCAGCAGTTTAAATGGTGGGGGGAATTCACCCCTCCACTTT | CASSLNGGGNSPLHF
. | TRBJ2-1 | TRBD1 | TRBV4-2 | TGTGCCAGCAGCAAGCAGGGACAGGGGGAAGGCGAGCAGTTCTTC | CASSKQGQGEGEQFF
few | TRBJ1-6 | . | TRBV12-3/TRBV12-4 | TGTGCCAGCAGTTCCATGCTTAGCTCCTATAATTCACCCCTCCACTTT | CASSSMLSSYNSPLHF
. | TRBJ1-1 | TRBD1 | TRBV27 | TGTGTCGGACAGGGGCCGAACACTGAAGCTTTCTTT | CVGQGPNTEAFF
few | TRBJ1-4 | . | TRBV7-6 | TGTGCCAGCAGCTCACGGCTGGAGAATGAAAAACTGTTTTTT | CASSSRLENEKLFF
. | TRBJ1-1 | . | TRBV7-9 | TGTGCCAGCAGCTTAGAGTGGTCGAACACTGAAGCTTTCTTT | CASSLEWSNTEAFF
. | TRBJ2-1 | TRBD2 | TRBV7-9 | TGTGCCAGCAGCGCAACTAGCGGGGGGGCCTCCTACAATGAGCAGTTCTTC | CASSATSGGASYNEQFF
few | TRBJ2-7 | TRBD1 | TRBV7-6 | TGTGCCAGCAGCTTGAAACAGGGGGCTAACGAGCAGTACTTC | CASSLKQGANEQYF
. | TRBJ1-5 | . | TRBV12-3/TRBV12-4 | TGTGCCAACGGGGATAGCAATCAGCCCCAGCATTTT | CANGDSNQPQHF
many | TRBJ2-1 | TRBD2 | TRBV7-6 | TGTGCCAGCAGCCCGGGACTAGAATGGTACTTCTTC | CASSPGLEWYFF
. | TRBJ1-6 | . | TRBV7-9 | TGTGCCAGCGGACATGAACCTAATTCACCCCTCCACTTT | CASGHEPNSPLHF
. | TRBJ2-5 | TRBD2 | TRBV7-6 | TGTGCTAGCAGCTTAGAGCCTTTCCGCGGGGGGGCTGAGACCCAGTACTTC | CASSLEPFRGGAETQYF
. | TRBJ1-2 | . | TRBV6-8 | TGTGCCAGCAGTTACGAGGGATCAGGTGGCTACACCTTC | CASSYEGSGGYTF
many | TRBJ1-1 | . | TRBV27 | TGTGCCAGCAGTTTAACCCAGGGGAACACTGAAGCTTTCTTT | CASSLTQGNTEAFF
few | TRBJ1-6 | TRBD1 | TRBV28 | TGTGCCAGCAGTTTCCCCGGCAGGGGGCTCGTAAATTCACCCCTCCACTTT | CASSFPGRGLVNSPLHF
few | TRBJ2-1 | . | TRBV7-6 | TGTGCCAGCAGCGCTCGGGGGCGGGATGAGCAGTTCTTC | CASSARGRDEQFF
. | TRBJ1-5 | TRBD1 | TRBV4-3 | TGCGCCAGCAGCCAAGATTGGACAGGGCTAAATCAGCCCCAGCATTTT | CASSQDWTGLNQPQHF
few | TRBJ2-3 | . | TRBV28 | TGTGCCAGCAGACCGCGATGGGGCACAGATACGCAGTATTTT | CASRPRWGTDTQYF
. | TRBJ2-1 | TRBD1 | TRBV2 | TGTGCCAGCATTGGGGACAGCTCCTACAATGAGCAGTTCTTC | CASIGDSSYNEQFF
. | TRBJ2-1 | TRBD2 | TRBV4-1 | TGCGCCAGCAGCCAAGTGACTAGCGGAGCCTACAATGAGCAGTTCTTC | CASSQVTSGAYNEQFF
. | TRBJ1-1 | . | TRBV12-5 | TGTGCTAGTGGTTTGGTAACGGGACGGCTTAACACTGAAGCTTTCTTT | CASGLVTGRLNTEAFF
. | TRBJ2-5 | . | TRBV7-6 | TGTGCCAGCAGCCTAGGAAGTGGACAAGAGACCCAGTACTTC | CASSLGSGQETQYF
few | TRBJ1-6 | . | TRBV27 | TGTGCCAGCAGTTTATCGCAGGATTCACCCCTCCACTTT | CASSLSQDSPLHF
. | TRBJ1-4 | . | TRBV14 | TGTGCCAGCAGCCAAACAGGGTCAGTTAATGAAAAACTGTTTTTT | CASSQTGSVNEKLFF
few | TRBJ2-2 | . | TRBV27 | TGTGCCAGCAGTGATGATCAGACAGCTTTTAACACCGGGGAGCTGTTTTTT | CASSDDQTAFNTGELFF
few | TRBJ2-1 | TRBD2 | TRBV27 | TGTGCCAGCAGGATACTAGCGGGGGGGGTGTCCTACAATGAGCAGTTCTTC | CASRILAGGVSYNEQFF
few | TRBJ1-1 | . | TRBV7-9 | TGTGCCAGCAGCCCCCCCTTGGGGGCCGATGAAGCTTTCTTT | CASSPPLGADEAFF
many | TRBJ1-6 | TRBD1 | TRBV7-8 | TGTGCCAGCAGCTTCGACAGGGGGAATTCACCCCTCCACTTT | CASSFDRGNSPLHF
few | TRBJ1-4 | . | TRBV7-4 | TGTGCCAGCAGCTTGATACAGGGATCTAATGAAAAACTGTTTTTT | CASSLIQGSNEKLFF
. | TRBJ1-2 | . | TRBV14 | TGTGCCAGCAGCCAAGTTGGCGCAGACTATGGCTACACCTTC | CASSQVGADYGYTF
few | TRBJ2-5 | . | TRBV28 | TGTGCCAGCAGTTTAACGACCACGGGGGAGACCCAGTACTTC | CASSLTTTGETQYF
. | TRBJ2-7 | TRBD2 | TRBV5-6 | TGTGCCAGCAGCCCTGACGGGGGGGGTCCCTACGAGCAGTACTTC | CASSPDGGGPYEQYF
. | TRBJ1-2 | TRBD1 | TRBV9 | TGTGCCAGCTATACAGGGGGCGACGGCTACACCTTC | CASYTGGDGYTF
few | TRBJ2-1 | TRBD1 | TRBV7-2 | TGTGCCAGCGGAGGAGAGACAGGGGGTTTTCCCGTCTCCTCCTACAATGAGCAGTTCTTC | CASGGETGGFPVSSYNEQFF
many | TRBJ2-7 | . | TRBV6-1 | TGTGCCAGCAGTGGGGTGGACGAGCAGTACTTC | CASSGVDEQYF
. | TRBJ2-5 | TRBD1 | TRBV9 | TGTGCCAGCAGCGCCACCCGGGACAGGGATGAGACCCAGTACTTC | CASSATRDRDETQYF